This is a list of T cell receptor beta chains from one sample in a study of vaccination effects on CD4 cells after COVID-19. Their antigens are not known. TCRdb's table, derived via immunoSEQ multiplex PCR, lists solely in-frame clones and lacks some. The table records approximately 26,000 clones, approximately 70% of them present only once. Sequencing was performed on CD4+ T cells from PBMCs cultured with SARS-CoV-2 spike peptides, taken after COVID-19 vaccination. These receptors came from a human donor who received a COVID-19 vaccine. The CDR3 runs from the conserved cysteine through the conserved F or W. D genes are given only for firm matches. The size field is filled for only some rows; it gives once, few, many or a size class.

-	TRBV9	few	TRBJ1-2	TGTGCCAGCAGCCTTGCAGACGGGACCTATGGTAATGGCTACACCTTC	CASSLADGTYGNGYTF
-	TRBV18	-	TRBJ2-3	TGTGCCAGCTCACCACCGTCTCGGGGCACAGATACGCAGTATTTT	CASSPPSRGTDTQYF
-	TRBV28	-	TRBJ1-2	TGTGCCAGCAGTTTTACCGCAGCTAACTATGGCTACACCTTC	CASSFTAANYGYTF
TRBD2	TRBV3-1/TRBV3-2	-	TRBJ2-1	TGTGCCAGCAGCCCGAAATTGGGACTAGCGGGAGAATACGAGTTCTTC	CASSPKLGLAGEYEFF
-	TRBV3-1/TRBV3-2	-	TRBJ2-7	TGTGCCAGCAGCCAATTTAGGGGGAGCGAGCAGTACTTC	CASSQFRGSEQYF
-	TRBV4-1	-	TRBJ2-4	TGCGCCAGCAGCCATCCAGGGGTGGTCAAAAACATTCAGTACTTC	CASSHPGVVKNIQYF
TRBD1	TRBV7-9	-	TRBJ2-5	TGTGCCAGCAATGAGAGACAGGGGGCCGTAGAGACCCAGTACTTC	CASNERQGAVETQYF
-	TRBV5-1	few	TRBJ2-1	TGCGCCAGCAGCTTGGTGACAACTGAGCAGTTCTTC	CASSLVTTEQFF
TRBD1	TRBV10-3	-	TRBJ2-1	TGTGCCATCAGTTGGACAGGCCACAATGAGCAGTTCTTC	CAISWTGHNEQFF
-	TRBV5-1	-	TRBJ2-3	TGCGCCAGCAGCTTCGGGGGAAGTAGGACAGATACGCAGTATTTT	CASSFGGSRTDTQYF
-	TRBV12-3/TRBV12-4	-	TRBJ1-2	TGTGCCAGCAGTTTATTGGATGGCTACACCTTC	CASSLLDGYTF
TRBD1	TRBV29-1	-	TRBJ2-5	TGCAGCGTGCCGGGACAGGGGTACCAAGAGACCCAGTACTTC	CSVPGQGYQETQYF
-	TRBV3-1/TRBV3-2	-	TRBJ2-1	TGTGCCAGCAGCCCGACGCTAACAGCCTATGAGCAGTTCTTC	CASSPTLTAYEQFF
-	TRBV7-6	-	TRBJ2-5	TGTGCCAGCAGCCGACTAGTCCAAGAGACCCAGTACTTC	CASSRLVQETQYF
TRBD2	TRBV7-2	-	TRBJ2-2	TGTGCCAGCAGCTTAAGCGGGGATAACACCGGGGAGCTGTTTTTT	CASSLSGDNTGELFF
-	TRBV5-1	-	TRBJ2-1	TGCGCCAGCAGCAAGGACACGAGCTCCTACAATGAGCAGTTCTTC	CASSKDTSSYNEQFF
-	TRBV5-8	-	TRBJ2-5	TGTGCCAGCCAGAGACAAGAGACCCAGTACTTC	CASQRQETQYF
TRBD1	TRBV7-9	-	TRBJ2-5	TGTGCCACCGGACAGGGGGCCCAAGAGACCCAGTACTTC	CATGQGAQETQYF
TRBD1	TRBV14	few	TRBJ1-1	TGTGCCAGCAGCCAAGATGTAGGATTTACGGACAGGAGTTTTGGCACTGAAGCTTTCTTT	CASSQDVGFTDRSFGTEAFF
-	TRBV28	-	TRBJ1-5	TGTGCCAGCAGCCTCCGGGTTCAGCCCCAGCATTTT	CASSLRVQPQHF
-	TRBV29-1	-	TRBJ2-2	TGCAGCGTCGTCAAGACAGGACCGAACACCGGGGAGCTGTTTTTT	CSVVKTGPNTGELFF
-	TRBV18	-	TRBJ1-3	TGTGCCAGCTCACCGCCTCGGATGGATGGAAACACCATATATTTT	CASSPPRMDGNTIYF
TRBD2	TRBV4-1	-	TRBJ2-3	TGCGCCAGCAGCCAAGAGGCAGCGGGGAGAGGGGCAGATACGCAGTATTTT	CASSQEAAGRGADTQYF
TRBD2	TRBV6-5	-	TRBJ2-7	TGTGCCAGCAGCCGCACTAGCGGGGGATCCTACGAGCAGTACTTC	CASSRTSGGSYEQYF
TRBD2	TRBV4-1	medium-sized	TRBJ2-3	TGCGCCAGCAGCCAAGGGGGACTAGCGGGAGGGCTGGGCACAGATACGCAGTATTTT	CASSQGGLAGGLGTDTQYF
-	TRBV28	-	TRBJ1-2	TGTGCCAGCAGTCCCGCAACCTATGGCTACACCTTC	CASSPATYGYTF
-	TRBV5-6	-	TRBJ2-7	TGTGCCAGCAGCTTGAGCTCCTACGAGCAGTACTTC	CASSLSSYEQYF
-	TRBV7-9	-	TRBJ2-5	TGTGCCAGCGGGGGGCCACAAGAGACCCAGTACTTC	CASGGPQETQYF
-	TRBV18	-	TRBJ1-2	TGTGCCAGCTCACCACCGAGCAGGGCGGGCTATGGCTACACCTTC	CASSPPSRAGYGYTF
TRBD2	TRBV19	-	TRBJ2-5	TGTGCCAGTAGTAGGGTCCTCGGGGGGGTAGGACAAGAGACCCAGTACTTC	CASSRVLGGVGQETQYF
-	TRBV6-5	-	TRBJ2-7	TGTGCCAGCAGTTACTCCGGGACCGGGAGAGCCTACGAGCAGTACTTC	CASSYSGTGRAYEQYF
TRBD1	TRBV29-1	-	TRBJ1-4	TGCAGCGTTACCCGGACAGGGGGCAACTGGCGGGGAAGTGAAAAACTGTTTTTT	CSVTRTGGNWRGSEKLFF
-	TRBV5-6	-	TRBJ2-1	TGTGCCAGCAGCTTGGATGTCGAAACAGAGCAGTTCTTC	CASSLDVETEQFF
TRBD2	TRBV6-4	-	TRBJ2-1	TGTGCCAGCAGGTTAGGGACTAGTACTGGCCATGAGCAGTTCTTC	CASRLGTSTGHEQFF
-	TRBV19	once	TRBJ1-1	TGTGCCAGTACCATCAGGGCGAACACTGAAGCTTTCTTT	CASTIRANTEAFF
-	TRBV30	-	TRBJ2-7	TGTGCCTGGAACCGGGAGACCACCGAGCAGTACTTC	CAWNRETTEQYF
-	TRBV7-9	-	TRBJ2-7	TGTGCCAGCAGCTTAGGAGGAATCTCCTACGAGCAGTACTTC	CASSLGGISYEQYF
TRBD1	TRBV6-5	-	TRBJ2-1	TGTGCCAGCAGCAGGACAGGTACCAATGAGCAGTTCTTC	CASSRTGTNEQFF
-	TRBV12-5	-	TRBJ1-6	TGTGCTAGTCGGGGGGTGCATAATTCACCCCTCCACTTT	CASRGVHNSPLHF
-	TRBV7-9	few	TRBJ2-5	TGTGCCAGCAGCTTGGTGGACGTCTTGGAGACCCAGTACTTC	CASSLVDVLETQYF
-	TRBV7-9	-	TRBJ1-2	TGTGCCAGCAGCTTGAGGCCTTCTAACTATGGCTACACCTTC	CASSLRPSNYGYTF
-	TRBV5-1	-	TRBJ2-5	TGCGCCAGCAGCTTTAGTGGGGATAGGCAAGAGACCCAGTACTTC	CASSFSGDRQETQYF
-	TRBV5-4	-	TRBJ2-5	TGTGCCAGCAGCTTAAGGTCCCCAGAGACCCAGTACTTC	CASSLRSPETQYF
-	TRBV7-8	-	TRBJ2-3	TGTGCCAGCAGCTTCCCCACTGGCACAGATACGCAGTATTTT	CASSFPTGTDTQYF